The count of the clone carrying this TCR beta chain is one. The antigen is not known. This table comes from immunoSEQ multiplex PCR, and its TCRdb copy is limited to in-frame clones, with some not included. Of more than 140,000 clones in the sample, 78% were seen once. Following autologous stem cell transplantation, relapse occurred in every patient, and exposure to brentuximab vedotin varied. The CDR3 has 16 amino acids. With V trimmed by 4 bases and J by 3 bases, 10 bases remained unmatched. Germline V CDR1 and CDR2: SGHRS, YFSETQ. The data stem from a study of PD-1 blockade in classical Hodgkin lymphoma. General study findings and limits: Those achieving complete response showed baseline diversity like newly diagnosed patients. Reports indicated that newly diagnosed patients had lower baseline TCR diversity than healthy donors did. Significant TCR diversity gains by C4D1 occurred in CD4+ but not CD8+ cells.

Sequences were derived from peripheral blood mononuclear cells (PBMCs), sampled before the second cycle of nivolumab. The V gene is TRBV5-1, the J gene TRBJ2-7, with 10 bases that match TRBD2. This sequence was found in a human donor with classical Hodgkin lymphoma. CDR3 bases: TGCGCCAGCAGCGGGTACCGAGCGGGAGGGCTCTACGAGCAGTACTTC. Amino acids: CASSGYRAGGLYEQYF. Full variable domain (outside the CDR3, taken from reference TRBV5-1 and TRBJ2-7): KAGVTQTPRYLIKTRGQQVTLSCSPISGHRSVSWYQQTPGQGLQFLFEYFSETQRNKGNFPGRFSGRQFSNSRSEMNVSTLELGDSALYLCASSGYRAGGLYEQYFGPGTRLTVT.